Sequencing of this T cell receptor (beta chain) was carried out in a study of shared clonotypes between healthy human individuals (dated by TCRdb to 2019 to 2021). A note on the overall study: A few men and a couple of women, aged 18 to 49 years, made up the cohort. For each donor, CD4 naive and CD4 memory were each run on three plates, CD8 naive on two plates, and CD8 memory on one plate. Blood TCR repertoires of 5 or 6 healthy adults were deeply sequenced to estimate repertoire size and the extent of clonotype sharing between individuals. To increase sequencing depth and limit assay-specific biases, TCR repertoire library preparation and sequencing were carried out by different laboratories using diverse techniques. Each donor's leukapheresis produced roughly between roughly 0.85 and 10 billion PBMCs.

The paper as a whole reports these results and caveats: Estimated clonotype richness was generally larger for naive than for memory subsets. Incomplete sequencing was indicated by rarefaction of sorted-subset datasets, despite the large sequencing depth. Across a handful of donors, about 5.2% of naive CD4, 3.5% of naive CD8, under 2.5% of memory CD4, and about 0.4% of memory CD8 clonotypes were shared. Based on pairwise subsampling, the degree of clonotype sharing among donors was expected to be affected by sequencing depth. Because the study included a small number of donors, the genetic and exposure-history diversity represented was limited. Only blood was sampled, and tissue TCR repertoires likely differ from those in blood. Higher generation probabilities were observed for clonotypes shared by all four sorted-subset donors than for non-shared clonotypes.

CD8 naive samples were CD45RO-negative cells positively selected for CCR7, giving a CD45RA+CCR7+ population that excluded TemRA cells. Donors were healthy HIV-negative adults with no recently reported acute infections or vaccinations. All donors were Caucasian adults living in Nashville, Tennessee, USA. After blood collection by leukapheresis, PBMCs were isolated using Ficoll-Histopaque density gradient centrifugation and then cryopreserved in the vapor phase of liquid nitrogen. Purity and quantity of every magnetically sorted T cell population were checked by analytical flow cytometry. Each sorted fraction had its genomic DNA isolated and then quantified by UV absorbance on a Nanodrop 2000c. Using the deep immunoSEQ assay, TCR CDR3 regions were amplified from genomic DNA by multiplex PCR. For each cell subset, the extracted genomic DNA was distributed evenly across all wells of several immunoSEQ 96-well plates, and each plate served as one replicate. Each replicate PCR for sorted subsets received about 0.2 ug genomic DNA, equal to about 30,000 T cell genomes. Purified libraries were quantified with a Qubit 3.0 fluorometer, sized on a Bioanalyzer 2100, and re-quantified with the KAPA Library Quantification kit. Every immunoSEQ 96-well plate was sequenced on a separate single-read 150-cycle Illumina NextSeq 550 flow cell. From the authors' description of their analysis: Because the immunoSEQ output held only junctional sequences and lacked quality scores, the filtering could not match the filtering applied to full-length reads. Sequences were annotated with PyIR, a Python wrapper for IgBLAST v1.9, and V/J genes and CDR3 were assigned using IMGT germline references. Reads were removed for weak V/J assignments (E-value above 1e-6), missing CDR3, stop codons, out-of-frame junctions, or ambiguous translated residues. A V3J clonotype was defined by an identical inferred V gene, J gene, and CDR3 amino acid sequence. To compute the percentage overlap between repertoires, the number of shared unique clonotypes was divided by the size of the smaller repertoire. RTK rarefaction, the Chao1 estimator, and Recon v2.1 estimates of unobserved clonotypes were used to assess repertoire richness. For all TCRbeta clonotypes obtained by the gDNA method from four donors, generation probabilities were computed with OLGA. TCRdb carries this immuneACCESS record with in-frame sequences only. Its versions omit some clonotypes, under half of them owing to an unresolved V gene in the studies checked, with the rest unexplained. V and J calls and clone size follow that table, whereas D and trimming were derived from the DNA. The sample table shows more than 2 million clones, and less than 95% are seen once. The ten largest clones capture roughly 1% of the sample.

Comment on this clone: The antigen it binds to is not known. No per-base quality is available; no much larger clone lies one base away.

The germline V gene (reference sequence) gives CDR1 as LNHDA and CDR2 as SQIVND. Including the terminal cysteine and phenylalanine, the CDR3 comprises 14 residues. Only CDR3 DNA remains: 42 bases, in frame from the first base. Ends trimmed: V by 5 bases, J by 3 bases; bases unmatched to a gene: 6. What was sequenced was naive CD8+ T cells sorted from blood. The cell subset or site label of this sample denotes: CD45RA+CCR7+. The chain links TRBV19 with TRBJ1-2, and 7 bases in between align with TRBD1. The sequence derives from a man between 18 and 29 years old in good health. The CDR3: CASSPGTDYYGYTF. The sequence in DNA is TGTGCCAGTAGTCCGGGGACAGATTACTATGGCTACACCTTC.